The 14 T cell receptor beta chains below come from one sample, sequenced in a study of blood T cell repertoires in COVID-19. Some clones are missing from TCRdb's copy, which holds only in-frame ones; the method was immunoSEQ multiplex PCR. Here the sample spans roughly 280,000 clones, under 90% being singletons. Sequencing was carried out using peripheral blood. The receptors stem from a man aged 50 to 60 with acute or convalescent COVID-19.

The chain employs TRBV6-5 and TRBJ2-5; D not resolved. Trimming pared 3 bases from V and 8 bases from J, leaving 7 bases between. This CDR3 region has 11 residues. The germline V gene has CDR1 MNHEY and CDR2 SVGAGI. DNA for the CDR3: TGTGCCAGCAGTTATCGAGCTACCCAGTACTTC. This translates into CASSYRATQYF.

V is TRBV7-8 and J is TRBJ1-2; TRBD1 might be the D (6 bases). This CDR3 contains 13 residues. The germline V and J ends were trimmed by 3 bases and 7 bases, with 12 bases remaining between them. CDR1 is SGHVS, CDR2 FQNEAQ, per germline. The CDR3 region is CASSFGGLGGYTF. CDR3 DNA: TGTGCCAGCAGCTTCGGGGGGCTCGGTGGCTACACCTTC.

This clone appeared a single time. The chain joins TRBV30 to TRBJ2-3; D is possibly TRBD1 (5 bases). V shed 2 bases and J shed 3 bases, with 12 bases lying between them. The germline gives CDR1 GTSNPN, CDR2 SVGIG (reference sequence). The CDR3 has 14 residues. CDR3 in amino acids: CAWSRGPATDTQYF. The DNA of the CDR3 is TGTGCCTGGAGTAGGGGTCCTGCAACAGATACGCAGTATTTT.

The V gene is TRBV7-2, the J gene TRBJ2-2, with a possible D match to TRBD1 (6 bases). The V end was cut by 1 base, the J end by 4 bases, with 13 bases between. CDR1 SGHTA and CDR2 FQGNSA come from the germline V gene. The CDR3 runs to 16 residues. DNA for the CDR3: TGTGCCAGCAGCTTAGTGGCAGGGGCGGGCACCGGGGAGCTGTTTTTT. Its translation: CASSLVAGAGTGELFF.

This clone showed up just a few times. V usage is TRBV10-1 and J usage is TRBJ2-3; D possibly corresponds to TRBD2 (5 bases). Trimming shortened V by 4 bases and J by 5 bases, and 10 bases separated the two germline ends. Germline V gene data show CDR1 as WNHNN and CDR2 as SYGVQD (reference sequence). The CDR3 length is 13 residues. The CDR3 region has the DNA TGCGCCAGCAGTGCGAGGGAGAGAGATACGCAGTATTTT. This codes for CASSARERDTQYF.

V usage is TRBV5-5 and J usage is TRBJ2-5, with D unresolved. V shed 4 bases and J shed 2 bases, with 12 bases lying between them. There are 14 residues in the CDR3. Germline CDR1 reads SGHKS; CDR2 reads YYEKEE (reference sequence). The CDR3 DNA reads TGTGCCAGCAGCCCACGACTGAGGCAAGAGACCCAGTACTTC. Translation: CASSPRLRQETQYF.

The genes are TRBV5-1 and TRBJ2-3; 9 positions agree with TRBD2. The CDR3 runs to 17 residues. The ends lost 0 bases at V and 2 bases at J; junction bases unmatched: 7. Germline CDR1 reads SGHRS; CDR2 reads YFSETQ. CDR3 nucleotide sequence: TGCGCCAGCAGCTTGGCCCGATCTAGCGGGGACACAGATACGCAGTATTTT. Its translation is CASSLARSSGDTDTQYF.

The J gene is TRBJ2-1, the V gene TRBV6-5; D ambiguous. The CDR3 is 14 residues long. The ends were cut back, 7 bases at V and 0 bases at J, with 10 bases in the middle. CDR1 and CDR2 from the germline V gene are MNHEY and SVGAGI. DNA for the CDR3: TGTGCCAGCAACGGTATAAGCTCCTACAATGAGCAGTTCTTC. Protein sequence: CASNGISSYNEQFF.

J is TRBJ1-1 and V is TRBV30; D is possibly TRBD1 (5 bases). V lost 3 bases and J lost 1, with 9 bases in between. Germline CDR1 is GTSNPN and CDR2 is SVGIG (reference sequence). This CDR3 contains 13 residues. CDR3 in DNA: TGTGCCTGGAGCCCCAGGGAGAACACTGAAGCTTTCTTT. Translating gives CAWSPRENTEAFF. The full variable domain, its missing parts supplied by reference TRBV30 and TRBJ1-1, is SQTIHQWPATLVQPVGSPLSLECTVEGTSNPNLYWYRQAAGRGLQLLFYSVGIGQISSEVPQNLSASRPQDRQFILSSKKLLLSDSGFYLCAWSPRENTEAFFGQGTRLTVV.

This chain connects TRBV9 to TRBJ2-1, with 9 bases lining up with TRBD1. CDR1 and CDR2 (germline): SGDLS, YYNGEE. V was clipped by 0 bases and J by 3 bases; unmatched bases: 10. This CDR3 contains 18 residues. CDR3 in amino acids: CASSVAGRGTGSYNEQFF. CDR3 DNA sequence: TGTGCCAGCAGCGTAGCGGGGAGAGGGACAGGGAGCTACAATGAGCAGTTCTTC. Combining the CDR3 with reference TRBV9 and TRBJ2-1 gives the whole variable domain DSGVTQTPKHLITATGQRVTLRCSPRSGDLSVYWYQQSLDQGLQFLIQYYNGEERAKGNILERFSAQQFPDLHSELNLSSLELGDSALYFCASSVAGRGTGSYNEQFFGPGTRLTVL.

This chain connects TRBV18 to TRBJ2-2; maybe TRBD1 (6 bases). CDR1 is KGHSH, CDR2 LQKENI, per germline. The V end lost 3 bases, the J end lost 0 bases, and 17 bases lay between the germline ends. This CDR3 is built from 18 residues. CDR3 amino acids: CASSPKTGWITNTGELFF. The CDR3 DNA follows: TGTGCCAGCTCACCTAAAACAGGGTGGATAACGAACACCGGGGAGCTGTTTTTT.

The chain employs TRBV6-5 and TRBJ2-7; no definite D call. The length of the CDR3 is 12 residues. V was clipped by 6 bases and J by 1 base, with 7 bases between them. Germline CDR1 MNHEY, CDR2 SVGAGI. CDR3: CASRRGSYEQYF. The CDR3 nucleotides read TGTGCCAGCAGACGCGGTTCCTACGAGCAGTACTTC.

As DNA, the CDR3 is TGCAGTGCTAGTAGGAACGGGGGGGTATACAATGAGCAGTTCTTC. The encoded protein is CSASRNGGVYNEQFF. This chain links TRBV20-1 with TRBJ2-1; 8 bases fit TRBD2. The CDR3 consists of 15 residues. V shed 3 bases and J 4 bases; nucleotides not matched to a gene: 8. Per germline, CDR1 DFQATT and CDR2 SNEGSKA (reference sequence).

The V call is TRBV6-5, the J call TRBJ1-2, with 9 bases matching TRBD1. Trimming removed 6 bases from V and 6 bases from J; junction bases left unmatched: 5. This CDR3 region has 13 residues. CDR1 and CDR2 (germline): MNHEY, SVGAGI. The CDR3 loop is CASSRTGENGYTF. CDR3 bases: TGTGCCAGCAGCCGGACAGGGGAGAATGGCTACACCTTC.